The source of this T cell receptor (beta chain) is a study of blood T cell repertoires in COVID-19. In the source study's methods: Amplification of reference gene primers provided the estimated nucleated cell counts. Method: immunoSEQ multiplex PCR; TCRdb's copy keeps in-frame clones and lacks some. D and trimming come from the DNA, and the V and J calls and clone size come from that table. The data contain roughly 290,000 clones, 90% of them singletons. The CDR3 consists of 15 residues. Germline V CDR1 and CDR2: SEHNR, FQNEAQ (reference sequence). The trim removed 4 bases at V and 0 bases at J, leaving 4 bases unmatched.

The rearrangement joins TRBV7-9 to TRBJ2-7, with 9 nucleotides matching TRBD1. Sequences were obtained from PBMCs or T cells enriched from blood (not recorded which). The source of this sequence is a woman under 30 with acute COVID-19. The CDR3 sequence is CASSSATGGSYEQYF. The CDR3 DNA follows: TGTGCCAGCAGCTCTGCGACAGGGGGCTCCTACGAGCAGTACTTC. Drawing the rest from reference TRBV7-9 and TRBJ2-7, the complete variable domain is DTGVSQNPRHKITKRGQNVTFRCDPISEHNRLYWYRQTLGQGPEFLTYFQNEAQLEKSRLLSDRFSAERPKGSFSTLEIQRTEQGDSAMYLCASSSATGGSYEQYFGPGTRLTVT.